These 25 T cell receptor beta chains were all obtained from the same sample, sequenced in a study of blood T cell repertoires in COVID-19. Repertoires were generated with immunoSEQ multiplex PCR, while TCRdb's copy carries only in-frame clones and drops some. The sample records 200,000 to 300,000 clones, roughly 84% being singletons. The sample consisted of peripheral blood. The receptors originated from a human donor in a cohort sampled during active COVID-19.

This clone appeared once. The chain combines TRBV9 with TRBJ2-3, with 12 bases matching TRBD2. The germline V gene encodes CDR1 SGDLS and CDR2 YYNGEE. The V and J ends lost 0 bases and 0 bases, in that order; junction bases with no gene match: 5. The CDR3 loop spans 18 amino acids. Written as DNA, the CDR3 is TGTGCCAGCAGCGTAGGACTAGCGGGGGCGTCTAGCACAGATACGCAGTATTTT. Encoded protein: CASSVGLAGASSTDTQYF.

V is TRBV19 and J is TRBJ1-5; 12 bases are a match to TRBD1. Germline V gives CDR1 LNHDA, CDR2 SQIVND (reference sequence). The CDR3 contains 18 residues. The J segment lost 0 bases and the V segment lost 3 bases, leaving 6 bases of the junction unmatched. This CDR3 is CASSMGTGGFLSNQPQHF. CDR3 bases: TGTGCCAGTAGTATGGGGACAGGGGGCTTTCTTAGCAATCAGCCCCAGCATTTT.

V is TRBV4-1 and J is TRBJ2-7; TRBD1 matches 8 bases. The CDR3 totals 15 residues. Germline V gene data show CDR1 as MGHRA and CDR2 as YSYEKL. After removal of 5 bases from V and 1 base from J, the junction contained 7 bases not matched to a gene. The CDR3 bases are TGCGCCAGCAGCACCCGAACAGGGGGTTCCTACGAGCAGTACTTC. Protein product: CASSTRTGGSYEQYF.

The chain recombines TRBV7-3 with TRBJ1-1, with TRBD1 matching 9 bases. The CDR3 extends over 14 amino acids. The V and J ends lost 6 bases and 4 bases, in that order; junction bases with no gene match: 6. Per the germline V gene, CDR1 is SGHTA and CDR2 is FQGTGA. CDR3 sequence: CASRPQGASTEAFF. Written as DNA, the CDR3 is TGTGCCAGCAGACCACAGGGGGCCAGCACTGAAGCTTTCTTT.

The chain employs TRBV7-2 and TRBJ1-5; 7 bases agree with TRBD1. In germline, CDR1 is SGHTA, CDR2 FQGNSA. The CDR3 loop spans 17 amino acids. With V trimmed by 6 bases and J by 1 base, 12 bases remained unmatched. CDR3 sequence reads: CASSSQQGLKSNQPQHF. CDR3 in DNA: TGTGCCAGCAGTTCACAACAGGGGTTAAAGAGCAATCAGCCCCAGCATTTT.

Only one count was recorded for this clone. The rearrangement joins TRBV6-5 to TRBJ1-6; no firm D call. The germline CDR1 and CDR2 sequences are MNHEY and SVGAGI. This CDR3 is 15 amino acids long. V dropped 1 base and J dropped 12 bases, with 16 bases sitting between them. DNA of the CDR3: TGTGCCAGCAGTTACTTCCAGGATGGAGGGAGACCCCTCCACTTT. Translation: CASSYFQDGGRPLHF.

The V and J genes are TRBV28 and TRBJ1-1; D unresolved. Trimming stripped 10 bases from V and 1 base from J, with 10 bases between. CDR1 is MDHEN, CDR2 SYDVKM, per germline. The CDR3 totals 12 residues. Written as DNA, the CDR3 is TGTGCCACAGACACTCAGAACACTGAAGCTTTCTTT. Translation gives CATDTQNTEAFF.

This clone was seen more than once but under ten times. The rearrangement links TRBV18 to TRBJ2-1; 9 nucleotides match TRBD2. This CDR3 comprises 14 residues. Trimming cost V 2 bases and J 6 bases; bases outside gene matches: 2. Per germline, CDR1 KGHSH and CDR2 LQKENI. Here the CDR3 DNA reads TGTGCCAGCTCACCATCTAGCGGGATCAATGAGCAGTTCTTC. Encoded protein: CASSPSSGINEQFF.

This chain links TRBV3-1 (or the pseudogene TRBV3-2) with TRBJ2-2, with a weak D call TRBD2 (7 bases). V gave up 1 base and J gave up 7 bases, with 13 bases separating them. Per germline, CDR1 LGHDT and CDR2 YNNKEL (reference sequence). The CDR3 has 15 amino acids. DNA of the CDR3: TGTGCCAGCAGCCAAGTCGGGGGGCTGGGCGGGGAGCTGTTTTTT. Protein product: CASSQVGGLGGELFF.

Worth noting for this clone: The sample has other DNA sequences that encode this CDR3 too. V usage is TRBV19 and J usage is TRBJ2-1; TRBD1 aligns across 8 bases. The length of the CDR3 is 14 residues. J gave up 8 bases and V 5 bases, and 8 bases lay outside the gene matches. Germline V gene data show CDR1 as LNHDA and CDR2 as SQIVND (reference sequence). The CDR3 protein is CASSRTGSLDEQFF. The CDR3 nucleotides read TGTGCCAGTAGTCGGACAGGGAGTTTGGATGAGCAGTTCTTC. Looking up the rest from reference TRBV19 and TRBJ2-1 gives the full variable domain: DGGITQSPKYLFRKEGQNVTLSCEQNLNHDAMYWYRQDPGQGLRLIYYSQIVNDFQKGDIAEGYSVSREKKESFPLTVTSAQKNPTAFYLCASSRTGSLDEQFFGPGTRLTVL.

V and J are TRBV24-1 and TRBJ2-2, with TRBD2 as a possible D gene (7 bases). Germline CDR1 and CDR2: KGHDR and SFDVKD. The V gene lost 4 bases and the J gene lost 3 bases, with 17 bases spanning the gap. The CDR3 is made up of 17 amino acids. DNA of the CDR3: TGTGCCACCAGTGACCCTAGGGGGGGGCTGGACACCGGGGAGCTGTTTTTT. The encoded protein is CATSDPRGGLDTGELFF.

V is TRBV6-5 and J is TRBJ1-1; 7 bases map to TRBD1. CDR3 length equals 15 residues. The germline gives CDR1 MNHEY, CDR2 SVGAGI. V trimming: 10 bases; J trimming: 2 bases; junction bases outside the gene matches: 13. The CDR3 here is CATTGILRDNTEAFF. Written as DNA, the CDR3 is TGTGCCACGACAGGGATTTTAAGGGATAACACTGAAGCTTTCTTT.

V and J are TRBV5-1 and TRBJ2-2; D not certain. V was clipped by 0 bases and J by 0 bases, with 9 bases between them. CDR1 and CDR2 from the germline V gene are SGHRS and YFSETQ. The CDR3 spans 16 residues. CDR3 protein: CASSLVGGTNTGELFF. The CDR3 DNA reads as TGCGCCAGCAGCTTGGTTGGCGGAACGAACACCGGGGAGCTGTTTTTT.

The chain joins TRBV4-2 to TRBJ2-1; 10 positions match TRBD2. CDR3 length: 17 residues. With 0 bases clipped from V and 5 bases from J, the junction kept 7 bases outside the gene matches. Germline V gene lookup returns CDR1 LGHNA and CDR2 YNFKEQ. The CDR3 nucleotides are TGTGCCAGCAGCCAAGATCTTTGGCTAGCGGGAGACAATGAGCAGTTCTTC. It encodes CASSQDLWLAGDNEQFF.

The V gene is TRBV6-2 or TRBV6-3, the J gene TRBJ1-5; TRBD1 matches 10 bases. This CDR3 region has 16 residues. Trimming cost V 0 bases and J 6 bases; bases outside gene matches: 5. Germline V lookup: CDR1 MNHEY, CDR2 SVGEGT. The CDR3 here is CASSYSGRTGGQPQHF. CDR3 coding DNA: TGTGCCAGCAGTTACTCGGGTAGGACAGGGGGTCAGCCCCAGCATTTT.

This clone came up once. The V gene is TRBV19, the J gene TRBJ2-7; D is perhaps TRBD2 (6 bases). This CDR3 has 11 amino acids. Deletions cut 6 bases from V and 6 bases from J, with 9 bases between. CDR1 is LNHDA and CDR2 is SQIVND in the germline V gene (reference sequence). The CDR3 spells CASRAGGEQYF. CDR3 DNA: TGTGCCAGTAGAGCCGGGGGCGAGCAGTACTTC.

This clone appeared once. The chain employs TRBV5-6 and TRBJ1-1; 12 bases map to TRBD1. Germline trimming cut 2 bases from V and 4 bases from J; bases unmatched to any gene: 9. This CDR3 contains 17 residues. Germline V gene data show CDR1 as SGHDT and CDR2 as YYEEEE. CDR3 sequence (DNA): TGTGCCAGCAGCTTAATGGGACAGGGGGCTTCGGTCACTGAAGCTTTCTTT. Its protein is CASSLMGQGASVTEAFF. The full variable domain, its missing parts supplied by reference TRBV5-6 and TRBJ1-1, is DAGVTQSPTHLIKTRGQQVTLRCSPKSGHDTVSWYQQALGQGPQFIFQYYEEEERQRGNFPDRFSGHQFPNYSSELNVNALLLGDSALYLCASSLMGQGASVTEAFFGQGTRLTVV.

V is TRBV4-3 and J is TRBJ2-3, with D unresolved. Germline CDR1 and CDR2: LGHNA and YSLEER. V lost 0 bases and J 1 base, leaving 5 bases between the germline ends. There are 14 residues in the CDR3. The CDR3 DNA follows: TGCGCCAGCAGCCAAGACCAGGGCACAGATACGCAGTATTTT. It translates to CASSQDQGTDTQYF.

V usage is TRBV29-1 and J usage is TRBJ2-5; TRBD2 is a possible D gene (6 bases). Deletions cut 3 bases from V and 5 bases from J, with 16 bases between. CDR1 and CDR2 from the germline V gene are SQVTM and ANQGSEA. The CDR3 consists of 14 residues. CDR3 bases: TGCAGCGTTGAGGGGCGGGGAAGATGGGAGACCCAGTACTTC. This gives the protein CSVEGRGRWETQYF.

The rearrangement uses TRBV10-3 and TRBJ1-6, with D perhaps TRBD1 (6 bases). The CDR3 totals 14 residues. V lost 9 bases to trimming and J lost 7 bases, with 16 bases between them. Germline CDR1 reads ENHRY; CDR2 reads SYGVKD. The CDR3 loop is CAIGNREKNSPLHF. As DNA, the CDR3 is TGTGCCATAGGAAACAGGGAGAAGAATTCACCCCTCCACTTT.

The chain employs TRBV10-3 and TRBJ2-7; D possibly corresponds to TRBD2 (6 bases). Germline CDR1 reads ENHRY; CDR2 reads SYGVKD. V lost 3 bases and J 5 bases, leaving 23 bases between the germline ends. This CDR3 spans 17 amino acids. In nucleotides, the CDR3 is TGTGCCATCAGTGACCAAACCAGGAGGAGGGGAAAGGACGAGCAGTACTTC. This codes for CAISDQTRRRGKDEQYF.

V is TRBV3-1 (or the pseudogene TRBV3-2) and J is TRBJ2-3, with TRBD2 matching 11 bases. This CDR3 has 18 amino acids. CDR1 is LGHDT, CDR2 YNNKEL, per germline (reference sequence). J gave up 3 bases and V 0 bases, and 8 bases lay outside the gene matches. CDR3 loop: CASSQEGLASGRTDTQYF. CDR3 nucleotides: TGTGCCAGCAGCCAAGAGGGTCTGGCTAGCGGGAGGACAGATACGCAGTATTTT.

The chain has TRBV7-3 and TRBJ2-3; D may be TRBD2 (6 bases). In germline, CDR1 is SGHTA, CDR2 FQGTGA. This CDR3 is built from 14 residues. Between the trimmed V and J ends, which lost 3 bases and 3 bases, there was a span of 10 bases. The CDR3 region is CASSLGLATDTQYF. The CDR3, as DNA: TGTGCCAGCAGCTTGGGACTGGCAACAGATACGCAGTATTTT. Complete variable domain (other parts from reference TRBV7-3 and TRBJ2-3): GAGVSQTPSNKVTEKGKYVELRCDPISGHTALYWYRQSLGQGPEFLIYFQGTGAADDSGLPNDRFFAVRPEGSVSTLKIQRTERGDSAVYLCASSLGLATDTQYFGPGTRLTVL.

The chain recombines TRBV5-1 with TRBJ1-1; tentative D call: TRBD1 (6 bases). Trimming pared 3 bases from V and 4 bases from J, leaving 10 bases between. In germline, CDR1 is SGHRS, CDR2 YFSETQ. The CDR3 has 13 residues. Written as DNA, the CDR3 is TGCGCCAGCAGCTCTGGACAGCCCACTGAAGCTTTCTTT. Protein product: CASSSGQPTEAFF. The full variable domain, completed using reference TRBV5-1 and TRBJ1-1, is KAGVTQTPRYLIKTRGQQVTLSCSPISGHRSVSWYQQTPGQGLQFLFEYFSETQRNKGNFPGRFSGRQFSNSRSEMNVSTLELGDSALYLCASSSGQPTEAFFGQGTRLTVV.

V and J are TRBV18 and TRBJ2-3; 11 bases are a match to TRBD2. The V and J ends lost 1 base and 0 bases, in that order; junction bases with no gene match: 9. This CDR3 is 19 amino acids long. Germline-derived CDR1 and CDR2 are KGHSH and LQKENI. The CDR3 loop is CASSPRGKTSGVSTDTQYF. The CDR3 DNA sequence: TGTGCCAGCTCACCACGGGGGAAGACTAGCGGGGTTAGCACAGATACGCAGTATTTT.